This T cell receptor beta chain was identified in a study of blood T cells in healthy people across ages. This clonotype came up many times. Antigen: not known. It was with a sample-barcoded 5' primer and a J-beta primer mix that a second PCR of roughly 6 to 12 cycles was run. TCRdb called the 5' RACE reads again in MiXCR, with one record for every CDR3 protein. The sample lists about 1.6 million distinct CDR3 sequences; about 35% were seen once. Study-level findings and limits: Total diversity from one million sequenced T cells was likely underestimated.

The donors, aged roughly 6 to 90, were healthy Caucasians from Russia. This CDR3 contains 15 residues. Germline CDR1 SGHTA, CDR2 FQGTGA. The junction had 5 bases not matched to a gene; V was cut back by 5 bases and J by 2 bases. The rearrangement joins TRBV7-3 to TRBJ2-3; 9 bases fit TRBD1. The TCR was taken from a woman aged 25-40 years in good health. The source material was blood. The CDR3: CASSPGTGYTDTQYF. DNA of the CDR3: TGTGCCAGCAGCCCCGGGACAGGGTACACAGATACGCAGTATTTT.